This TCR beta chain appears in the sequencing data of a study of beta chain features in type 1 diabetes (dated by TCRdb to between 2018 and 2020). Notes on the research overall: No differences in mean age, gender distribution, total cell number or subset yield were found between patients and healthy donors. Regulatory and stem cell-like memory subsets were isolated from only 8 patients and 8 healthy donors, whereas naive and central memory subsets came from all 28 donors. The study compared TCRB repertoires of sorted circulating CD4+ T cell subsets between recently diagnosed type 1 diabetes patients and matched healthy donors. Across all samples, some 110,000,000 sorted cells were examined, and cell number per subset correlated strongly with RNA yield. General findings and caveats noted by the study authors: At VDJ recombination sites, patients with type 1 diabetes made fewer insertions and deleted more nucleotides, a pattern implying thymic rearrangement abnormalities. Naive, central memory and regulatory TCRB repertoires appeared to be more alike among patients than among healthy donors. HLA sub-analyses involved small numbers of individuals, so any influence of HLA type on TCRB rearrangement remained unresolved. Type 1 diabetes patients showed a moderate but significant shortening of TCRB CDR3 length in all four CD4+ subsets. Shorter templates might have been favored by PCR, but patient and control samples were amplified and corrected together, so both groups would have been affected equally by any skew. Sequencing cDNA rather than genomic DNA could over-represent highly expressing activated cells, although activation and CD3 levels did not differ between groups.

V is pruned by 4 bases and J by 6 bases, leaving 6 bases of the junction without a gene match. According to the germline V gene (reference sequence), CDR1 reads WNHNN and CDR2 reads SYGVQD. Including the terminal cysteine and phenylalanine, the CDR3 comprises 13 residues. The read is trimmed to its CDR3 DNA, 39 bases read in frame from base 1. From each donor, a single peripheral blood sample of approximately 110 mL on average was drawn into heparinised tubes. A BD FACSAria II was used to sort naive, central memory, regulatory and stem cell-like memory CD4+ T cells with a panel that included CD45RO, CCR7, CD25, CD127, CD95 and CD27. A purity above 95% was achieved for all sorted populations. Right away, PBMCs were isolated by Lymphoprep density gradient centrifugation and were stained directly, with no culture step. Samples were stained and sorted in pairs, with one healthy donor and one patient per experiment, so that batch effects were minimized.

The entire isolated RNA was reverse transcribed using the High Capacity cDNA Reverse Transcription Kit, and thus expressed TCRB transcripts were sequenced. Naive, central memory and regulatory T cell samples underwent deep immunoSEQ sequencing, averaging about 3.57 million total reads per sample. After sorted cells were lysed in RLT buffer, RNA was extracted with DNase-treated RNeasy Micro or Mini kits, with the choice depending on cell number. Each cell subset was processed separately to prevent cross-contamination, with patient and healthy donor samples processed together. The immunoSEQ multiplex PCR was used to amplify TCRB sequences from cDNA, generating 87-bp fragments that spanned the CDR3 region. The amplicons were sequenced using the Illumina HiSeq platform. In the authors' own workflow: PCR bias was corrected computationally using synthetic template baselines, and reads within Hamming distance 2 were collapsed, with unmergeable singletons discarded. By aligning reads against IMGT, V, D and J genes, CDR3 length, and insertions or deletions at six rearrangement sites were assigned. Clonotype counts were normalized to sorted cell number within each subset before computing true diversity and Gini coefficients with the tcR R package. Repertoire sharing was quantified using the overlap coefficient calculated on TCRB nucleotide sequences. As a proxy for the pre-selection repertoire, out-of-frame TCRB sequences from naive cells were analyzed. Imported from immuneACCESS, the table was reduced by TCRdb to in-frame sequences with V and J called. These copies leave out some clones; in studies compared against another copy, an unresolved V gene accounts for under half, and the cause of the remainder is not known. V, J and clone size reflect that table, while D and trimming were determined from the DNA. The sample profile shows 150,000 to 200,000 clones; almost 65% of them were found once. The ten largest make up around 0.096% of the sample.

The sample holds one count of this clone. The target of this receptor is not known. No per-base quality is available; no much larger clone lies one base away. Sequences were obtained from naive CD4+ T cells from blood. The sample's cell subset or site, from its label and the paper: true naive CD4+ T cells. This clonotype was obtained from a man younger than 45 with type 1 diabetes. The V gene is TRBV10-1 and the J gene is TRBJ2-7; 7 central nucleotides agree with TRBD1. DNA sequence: TGCGCCAGCAGTGGACAGGGCTTAGTCGAGCAGTACTTC. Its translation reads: CASSGQGLVEQYF.